These T cell receptor beta chains were read from a single sample in a study of molecular identifiers for immune sequencing clone quantification. MiXCR, applied by TCRdb to the PCR reads, yields one record per CDR3 protein. Of over 600,000 distinct CDR3 sequences listed, 15% to 20% are singletons. Sequencing input: naive CD8+ T cells from blood, with Jurkat cell RNA spiked in. The receptors were gathered from a human donor in good health. Some libraries in this study had Jurkat cell RNA spiked in. Both conserved end residues are trimmed from each CDR3.

cdr3_aa	v_call	j_call
ASSESDRGLVYGYT	TRBV4-3	TRBJ1-2
ASSTGQGVVYEQY	TRBV19	TRBJ2-7
ASKGLAGSYEQY	TRBV27	TRBJ2-7
ASSQVDSTYEQY	TRBV4-3	TRBJ2-7
ASSFSGGEQY	TRBV7-9	TRBJ2-7
ASSDGQGAYEQY	TRBV9	TRBJ2-7
ASEGAPNEQF	TRBV7-9	TRBJ2-1
ATSETGGFYEQY	TRBV15	TRBJ2-7
SVCPSGASYEQY	TRBV29-1	TRBJ2-7
ASSLEARMNTEAF	TRBV7-6	TRBJ1-1
ASRLGQGRGSAWELF	TRBV7-2	TRBJ2-2
ASRETYEQY	TRBV6-6	TRBJ2-7
AINITGYLSYNEQF	TRBV10-3	TRBJ2-1
SVTVPTGDGYT	TRBV29-1	TRBJ1-2
AWSVRDRIFTDTQY	TRBV30	TRBJ2-3
ASSGIQGYGYT	TRBV2	TRBJ1-2
ASSEVATGWTDTQY	TRBV2	TRBJ2-3
SASGTSGIVPYNEQF	TRBV20-1	TRBJ2-1
SARDKGGPRTDTQY	TRBV20-1	TRBJ2-3
ASSQGPAVQETQY	TRBV4-1	TRBJ2-5
ASRIAGHLNTEAF	TRBV19	TRBJ1-1
ASSWTSSNEQF	TRBV12-3/TRBV12-4	TRBJ2-1
ASSYGRAGTGELF	TRBV6-2/TRBV6-3	TRBJ2-2
SARRNTGELF	TRBV20-1	TRBJ2-2
ASSSDGFSYNEQF	TRBV7-2	TRBJ2-1
ASSYTGRTGELF	TRBV6-6	TRBJ2-2
ASSRDPDFSSGANVLT	TRBV11-2	TRBJ2-6
ASSFTGNTEAF	TRBV27	TRBJ1-1
ASSLPAGSPPADTQY	TRBV7-6	TRBJ2-3
ASSPTGGVNEQY	TRBV5-5	TRBJ2-7
ASSGRTPNQPQH	TRBV7-9	TRBJ1-5
AWSFSFGNEQF	TRBV30	TRBJ2-1